What follows is one T cell receptor beta chain and its context. Antigen unknown. Each sample had two DNA replicates, roughly 0.5 ug blood or roughly 1.4 ug tissue. Sequencing used immunoSEQ multiplex PCR; TCRdb keeps in-frame clones, though not all of them. The sample carries roughly 14,000 clones, around 80% recorded once. CDR3 length: 19 amino acids. Trimming took 5 bases from V and 0 from J; bases not matched to a gene: 15. Germline CDR1 is SGHVS and CDR2 is FQNEAQ. The data derive from a study of early stage breast cancer tumors. As for the study in general: Samples were sequenced at about 10-fold average coverage.

Whole-study results and caveats: Tumors had approximately 2.5-fold higher T cell density and higher clonality than adjacent normal breast tissue.

Sequencing used normal breast tissue next to the tumor. The chain combines TRBV7-8 with TRBJ2-7; 11 bases agree with TRBD1. The sequence derives from a person between 45 and 65 years old with breast cancer. Here the CDR3 DNA reads TGTGCCAGCAGCAACGCGCGGGACAGGGGGGCTCAAATCTCCTACGAGCAGTACTTC. Translating gives CASSNARDRGAQISYEQYF.